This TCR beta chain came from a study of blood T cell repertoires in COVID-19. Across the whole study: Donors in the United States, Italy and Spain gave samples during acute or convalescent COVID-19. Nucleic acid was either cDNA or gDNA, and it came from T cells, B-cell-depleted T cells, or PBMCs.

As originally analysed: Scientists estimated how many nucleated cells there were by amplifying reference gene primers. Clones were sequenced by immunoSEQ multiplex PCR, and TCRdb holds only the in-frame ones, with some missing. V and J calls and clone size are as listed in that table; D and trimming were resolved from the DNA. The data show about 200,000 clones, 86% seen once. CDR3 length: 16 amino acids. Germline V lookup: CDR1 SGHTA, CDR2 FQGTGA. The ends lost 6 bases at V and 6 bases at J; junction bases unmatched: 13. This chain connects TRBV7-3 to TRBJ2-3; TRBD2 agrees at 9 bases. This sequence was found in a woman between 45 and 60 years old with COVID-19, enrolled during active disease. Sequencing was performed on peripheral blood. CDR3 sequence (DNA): TGTGCCAGCAGAGCCGGAGGACTAGCGACAAGGGATACGCAGTATTTT. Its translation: CASRAGGLATRDTQYF. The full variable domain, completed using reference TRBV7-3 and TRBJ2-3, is GAGVSQTPSNKVTEKGKYVELRCDPISGHTALYWYRQSLGQGPEFLIYFQGTGAADDSGLPNDRFFAVRPEGSVSTLKIQRTERGDSAVYLCASRAGGLATRDTQYFGPGTRLTVL.